This TCR beta chain was profiled in a study of T cell responses to AZD1222 COVID-19 vaccine. On this clone itself: Its antigen remains unidentified.

V was clipped by 1 base and J by 0 bases, with 18 bases between them. This CDR3 is built from 18 residues. The germline V gene encodes CDR1 WNHNN and CDR2 SYGVQD (reference sequence). Sequencing used immunoSEQ multiplex PCR; TCRdb keeps in-frame clones, though not all of them. The sample contains about 140,000 clones, roughly 90% of which appear only once. Study-wide results and caveats: Nearly half of spike-specific TCRs reportedly target unmutated variant regions. Clonal diversity was possibly underestimated, and the donors were mostly white British, with more females.

The specimen comprised peripheral blood, sampled on day 0 of AZD1222 vaccination. J is TRBJ1-2 and V is TRBV10-1; TRBD1 might be the D (5 bases). The TCR was taken from an adult in good health. CDR3 protein: CASSECPTVRGANYGYTF. The DNA for the CDR3 is TGCGCCAGCAGTGAGTGCCCTACCGTGAGGGGAGCTAACTATGGCTACACCTTC.